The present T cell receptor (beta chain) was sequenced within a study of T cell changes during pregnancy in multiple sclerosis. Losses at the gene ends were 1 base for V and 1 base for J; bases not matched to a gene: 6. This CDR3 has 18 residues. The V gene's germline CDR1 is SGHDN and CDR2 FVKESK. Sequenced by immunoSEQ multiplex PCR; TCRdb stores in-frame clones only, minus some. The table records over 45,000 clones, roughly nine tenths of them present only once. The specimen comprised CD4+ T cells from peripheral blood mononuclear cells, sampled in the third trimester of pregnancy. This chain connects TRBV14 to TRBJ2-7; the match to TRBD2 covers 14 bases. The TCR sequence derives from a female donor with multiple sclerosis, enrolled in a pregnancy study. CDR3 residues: CASSQVFGTSGGSYEQYF. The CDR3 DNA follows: TGTGCCAGCAGCCAAGTCTTCGGGACTAGCGGGGGTTCCTACGAGCAGTACTTC.